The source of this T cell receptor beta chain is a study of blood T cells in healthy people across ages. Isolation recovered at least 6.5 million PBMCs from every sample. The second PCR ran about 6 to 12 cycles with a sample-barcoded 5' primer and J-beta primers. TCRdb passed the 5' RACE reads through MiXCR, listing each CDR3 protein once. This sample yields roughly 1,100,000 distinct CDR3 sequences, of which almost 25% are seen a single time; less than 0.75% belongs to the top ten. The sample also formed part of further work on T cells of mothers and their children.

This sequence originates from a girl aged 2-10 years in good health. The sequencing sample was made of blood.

The CDR3 loop is CASSLGDRGYTF. In nucleotides, the CDR3 is TGTGCCAGCAGCTTAGGGGATCGCGGCTACACCTTC. This sequence joins TRBV7-9 and TRBJ1-2; D gene ambiguous. V was shortened by 1 base and J by 8 bases, with 8 bases between the two germline ends. This CDR3 contains 12 residues. Germline values: CDR1 SEHNR, CDR2 FQNEAQ (reference sequence). Full variable domain (missing parts from reference TRBV7-9 and TRBJ1-2): DTGVSQNPRHKITKRGQNVTFRCDPISEHNRLYWYRQTLGQGPEFLTYFQNEAQLEKSRLLSDRFSAERPKGSFSTLEIQRTEQGDSAMYLCASSLGDRGYTFGSGTRLTVV.